Below, one TCR beta chain is given with its context. The data were obtained in a study of blood T cell repertoires in COVID-19. CDR1 and CDR2 from the germline V gene are LGHNA and YNFKEQ. The CDR3 consists of 15 residues. The V segment lost 5 bases and the J segment 7 bases; nucleotides outside the gene matches: 11. TCRdb's copy holds only in-frame clones and misses some; the assay was immunoSEQ multiplex PCR. The data show 11,000 to 15,000 clones, with roughly 89% seen just once and about 5% held by the top ten. What was sequenced was peripheral blood. The source of this sequence is a human donor in a cohort sampled during active COVID-19. The chain employs TRBV4-2 and TRBJ2-1, with 7 nucleotides matching TRBD2. This chain's CDR3 is CASSEAGTVGNEQFF. In DNA, the CDR3 is TGTGCCAGCAGCGAAGCGGGAACGGTCGGGAATGAGCAGTTCTTC.